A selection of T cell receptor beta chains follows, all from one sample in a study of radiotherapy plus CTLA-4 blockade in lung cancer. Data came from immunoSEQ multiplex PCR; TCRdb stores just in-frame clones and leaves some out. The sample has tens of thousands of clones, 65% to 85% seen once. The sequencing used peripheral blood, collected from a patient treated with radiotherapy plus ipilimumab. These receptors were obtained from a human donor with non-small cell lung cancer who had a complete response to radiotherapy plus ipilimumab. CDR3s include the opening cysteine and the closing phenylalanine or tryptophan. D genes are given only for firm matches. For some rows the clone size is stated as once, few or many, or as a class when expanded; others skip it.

cdr3_nt: TGTGCCAGCAGTAGGACTAGTGGGTTGGTCAAGCAGTACTTC; cdr3_aa: CASSRTSGLVKQYF; d_call: TRBD2; clone_size: medium-sized; j_call: TRBJ2-7; v_call: TRBV28
cdr3_nt: TGTGCCACCAGCAGAGACACCTCCCCAGTGGAGGATACGCAGTATTTT; cdr3_aa: CATSRDTSPVEDTQYF; d_call: -; clone_size: -; j_call: TRBJ2-3; v_call: TRBV15
cdr3_nt: TGTGCCAGCAGACAAGCGGGAGGTATCTACAATGAGCAGTTCTTC; cdr3_aa: CASRQAGGIYNEQFF; d_call: TRBD2; clone_size: -; j_call: TRBJ2-1; v_call: TRBV28
cdr3_nt: TGTGCCATCAGTACAGGATGGGCTAACTATGGCTACACCTTC; cdr3_aa: CAISTGWANYGYTF; d_call: -; clone_size: -; j_call: TRBJ1-2; v_call: TRBV10-3
cdr3_nt: TGCGCCAGCAGCTATCTGGCGGGGTGGACCGGGGAGCTGTTTTTT; cdr3_aa: CASSYLAGWTGELFF; d_call: -; clone_size: -; j_call: TRBJ2-2; v_call: TRBV5-1
cdr3_nt: TGTGCCAGCAGTCCTACTAGCGGGAGGTCCTACGAGCAGTACTTC; cdr3_aa: CASSPTSGRSYEQYF; d_call: TRBD2; clone_size: -; j_call: TRBJ2-7; v_call: TRBV6-5
cdr3_nt: TGTGCCAGCAGCGTAGAGGGCAGGGGGCTGGGAGAGACCCAGTACTTC; cdr3_aa: CASSVEGRGLGETQYF; d_call: TRBD1; clone_size: -; j_call: TRBJ2-5; v_call: TRBV9
cdr3_nt: TGTGCCAGCACCCGCGTAGGGGGCGGTGGGGCCGGGGAGCTGTTTTTT; cdr3_aa: CASTRVGGGGAGELFF; d_call: TRBD1; clone_size: -; j_call: TRBJ2-2; v_call: TRBV7-2
cdr3_nt: TGTGCCAGCAGCTGGGCGGGGCTTAGCACAGATACGCAGTATTTT; cdr3_aa: CASSWAGLSTDTQYF; d_call: -; clone_size: -; j_call: TRBJ2-3; v_call: TRBV25-1
cdr3_nt: TGTGCCAGTAGTAAGGGACTAGCGGGGGGGGATACGCAGTATTTT; cdr3_aa: CASSKGLAGGDTQYF; d_call: TRBD2; clone_size: once; j_call: TRBJ2-3; v_call: TRBV19
cdr3_nt: TGCGCCAGCAGCCCCGGACAGGGTGAGCAGTTCTTC; cdr3_aa: CASSPGQGEQFF; d_call: TRBD1; clone_size: -; j_call: TRBJ2-1; v_call: TRBV5-1
cdr3_nt: TGTGCCAGCTCACCCTTTAGCGGGGGGGCCTACGAGCAGTACTTC; cdr3_aa: CASSPFSGGAYEQYF; d_call: TRBD2; clone_size: -; j_call: TRBJ2-7; v_call: TRBV18
cdr3_nt: TGTGCCAGCTCCCCTGACAGGGGGAATCAGCCCCAGCATTTT; cdr3_aa: CASSPDRGNQPQHF; d_call: TRBD1; clone_size: once; j_call: TRBJ1-5; v_call: TRBV18
cdr3_nt: TGTGCCAGCAGAAAAGAGACAGTAGCCTACGAGCAGTACTTC; cdr3_aa: CASRKETVAYEQYF; d_call: -; clone_size: -; j_call: TRBJ2-7; v_call: TRBV6-5
cdr3_nt: TGTGCCAGTAATCCAGGGGATCGCGGATCACCCCTCCACTTT; cdr3_aa: CASNPGDRGSPLHF; d_call: -; clone_size: once; j_call: TRBJ1-6; v_call: TRBV19
cdr3_nt: TGTGCCATCAGGGCCAGCGGGGGCTCCTACGAGCAGTACTTC; cdr3_aa: CAIRASGGSYEQYF; d_call: TRBD2; clone_size: few; j_call: TRBJ2-7; v_call: TRBV10-3
cdr3_nt: TGTGCTAGTGGGACTGGTTATGAGCAGTTCTTC; cdr3_aa: CASGTGYEQFF; d_call: -; clone_size: -; j_call: TRBJ2-1; v_call: TRBV12-5
cdr3_nt: TGCGCCAGCAGCCCGGGTGGACAGGGGGTATACGAGCAGTACTTC; cdr3_aa: CASSPGGQGVYEQYF; d_call: TRBD1; clone_size: -; j_call: TRBJ2-7; v_call: TRBV5-1
cdr3_nt: TGCAGCGTTGTCGGACAGGGAAAAGCTGGCTACACCTTC; cdr3_aa: CSVVGQGKAGYTF; d_call: TRBD1; clone_size: -; j_call: TRBJ1-2; v_call: TRBV29-1
cdr3_nt: TGTGCCAGCAGCTCTCAGGGTGCCTACGAGCAGTACTTC; cdr3_aa: CASSSQGAYEQYF; d_call: -; clone_size: -; j_call: TRBJ2-7; v_call: TRBV7-2
cdr3_nt: TGCGCCAGCAGCTCGCGCTTAGGACTAGCGGGGAGGAGCTCCTACAATGAGCAGTTCTTC; cdr3_aa: CASSSRLGLAGRSSYNEQFF; d_call: TRBD2; clone_size: -; j_call: TRBJ2-1; v_call: TRBV5-1
cdr3_nt: TGTGCCGCCCGGCGGGACTCCATCAATCAGCCCCAGCATTTT; cdr3_aa: CAARRDSINQPQHF; d_call: -; clone_size: -; j_call: TRBJ1-5; v_call: TRBV28
cdr3_nt: TGTGCCACACGGGACTTCGGTTCCTCTGGGGCCAACGTCCTGACTTTC; cdr3_aa: CATRDFGSSGANVLTF; d_call: -; clone_size: -; j_call: TRBJ2-6; v_call: TRBV27
cdr3_nt: TGCAGCGTGGGAGCGGGGGCCGGGTACCAGTACTTC; cdr3_aa: CSVGAGAGYQYF; d_call: TRBD2; clone_size: -; j_call: TRBJ2-5; v_call: TRBV29-1
cdr3_nt: TGTGCCAGCAGTTACACACGGAGCTCCTACGAGCAGTACTTC; cdr3_aa: CASSYTRSSYEQYF; d_call: -; clone_size: -; j_call: TRBJ2-7; v_call: TRBV6-5
cdr3_nt: TGTGCCAGCAGTCAAACCCGGGAAGAAACTTTCTTT; cdr3_aa: CASSQTREETFF; d_call: -; clone_size: -; j_call: TRBJ1-1; v_call: TRBV6-6
cdr3_nt: TGCAGCGTTGGAGTTAGCTGGATCTCTGACGAGCAGTACTTC; cdr3_aa: CSVGVSWISDEQYF; d_call: -; clone_size: -; j_call: TRBJ2-7; v_call: TRBV29-1
cdr3_nt: TGTGCCAGCTCACCACAACGGGCGGGGAAACAGTCCGGGGAGCTGTTTTTT; cdr3_aa: CASSPQRAGKQSGELFF; d_call: -; clone_size: -; j_call: TRBJ2-2; v_call: TRBV18
cdr3_nt: TGTGCCAGCAGATACGGGGGGGCGGGAAATGAGCAGTTCTTC; cdr3_aa: CASRYGGAGNEQFF; d_call: TRBD2; clone_size: -; j_call: TRBJ2-1; v_call: TRBV7-2
cdr3_nt: TGTGCCAGCAGCTTGGATACAGGGTGGGGCGGCGAGCAGTACTTC; cdr3_aa: CASSLDTGWGGEQYF; d_call: -; clone_size: -; j_call: TRBJ2-7; v_call: TRBV7-6
cdr3_nt: TGTGCCTCCCAGTCGAACACTGAAGCTTTCTTT; cdr3_aa: CASQSNTEAFF; d_call: -; clone_size: -; j_call: TRBJ1-1; v_call: TRBV6-5
cdr3_nt: TGTGCCAGCAGTGAAGGGACAGGGCCGAACTATGGCTACACCTTC; cdr3_aa: CASSEGTGPNYGYTF; d_call: TRBD1; clone_size: -; j_call: TRBJ1-2; v_call: TRBV2
cdr3_nt: TGTGCCAGCAGCTTTGGGACAGGGAAAGAAGCTTTCTTT; cdr3_aa: CASSFGTGKEAFF; d_call: TRBD1; clone_size: few; j_call: TRBJ1-1; v_call: TRBV5-1
cdr3_nt: TGTGCCAGCAGCTTAGGCCAGACTGATAATGAAAAACTGTTTTTT; cdr3_aa: CASSLGQTDNEKLFF; d_call: -; clone_size: few; j_call: TRBJ1-4; v_call: TRBV7-8
cdr3_nt: TGTGCCATCACCCCACGGGAGAACACTGAAGCTTTCTTT; cdr3_aa: CAITPRENTEAFF; d_call: -; clone_size: few; j_call: TRBJ1-1; v_call: TRBV10-3
cdr3_nt: TGTGCCAGCAGCTCGACTGATAACACTGAAGCTTTCTTT; cdr3_aa: CASSSTDNTEAFF; d_call: -; clone_size: -; j_call: TRBJ1-1; v_call: TRBV7-2